The T cell receptor beta chain described here comes from a study of cytomegalovirus exposure and HLA in healthy donors. As regards this clone: Its specificity is not known.

The CDR3 is made up of 16 amino acids. Trimming cost V 5 bases and J 2 bases; bases outside gene matches: 9. In germline, CDR1 is SGHRS, CDR2 YFSETQ. Study conclusions and caveats: Within an earlier analysis, most TCR beta V segments proved productive either about 87% or about 30% of the time. Links to common viral pathogens appeared, in a later analysis, for several of the most significant clusters.

The primer mix had 60 Vbeta and 13 Jbeta primers. Produced via immunoSEQ multiplex PCR; TCRdb's table is partial and in-frame only. This sample has around 160,000 clones, with over 80% found just once. This chain connects TRBV5-1 to TRBJ1-4, with 7 bases aligning to TRBD1. Sequenced: PBMCs. The TCR was taken from a woman under 30 in good health and CMV-seronegative. CDR3 amino acids: CASSPQSGQTNEKLFF. For the CDR3, the DNA is TGCGCCAGCAGTCCCCAGTCGGGACAGACTAATGAAAAACTGTTTTTT.